Listed below are T cell receptor beta chains from one sample, sequenced in a study of T-cell reconstitution after alpha-beta-depleted transplantation in children. TCRdb itself ran the PCR reads through MiXCR, one entry per CDR3 protein. Here the sample spans some 500,000 distinct CDR3 sequences, 32% being singletons. The sample was PBMCs from the stem cell graft donor, taken from the stem cell graft. These receptors originate from a human donor who donated a stem cell graft to a child with aplastic anemia. Each CDR3 is given with its conserved first and last residue. A D gene is named only where the DNA matches it firmly. A row's size may be missing; if present it is once, few, many or a size class.

. | TRBJ1-1 | TRBV12-3/TRBV12-4 | . | TGTGCCAGCAGTTTTCGTGGGATGAACACTGAAGCTTTCTTT | CASSFRGMNTEAFF
few | TRBJ1-1 | TRBV6-5 | . | TGTGCCAGCAGTTACTCGGGTACAGGGTTCCTGAACACTGAAGCTTTCTTT | CASSYSGTGFLNTEAFF
. | TRBJ2-1 | TRBV12-3/TRBV12-4 | TRBD1 | TGTGCCAGCAGTTCCATATCCGGACAGGGATCGATGATGAATGAGCAGTTCTTC | CASSSISGQGSMMNEQFF
few | TRBJ1-3 | TRBV25-1 | . | TGTGCCAGCAGTGAAGGCGGCGAGGGGGTTGGAAACACCATATATTTT | CASSEGGEGVGNTIYF
. | TRBJ2-1 | TRBV20-1 | . | TGCAGTGCTAGACCAACTTACAATGAGCAGTTCTTC | CSARPTYNEQFF
few | TRBJ1-1 | TRBV7-2 | . | TGTGCCAGCAGCTTAGATTCAGCGCCGGCTTTCTTT | CASSLDSAPAFF
few | TRBJ1-2 | TRBV18 | . | TGTGCCAGCTCACCATTAGAGACCAATGGCTACACCTTC | CASSPLETNGYTF
. | TRBJ1-2 | TRBV18 | . | TGTGCCAGCTCACCACCCGTAAGGGATGGCTATGGCTACACCTTC | CASSPPVRDGYGYTF
few | TRBJ2-6 | TRBV14 | . | TGTGCCAGCACCCGAGGGGGGCTGACCTCTGGGGCCAACGTCCTGACTTTC | CASTRGGLTSGANVLTF
. | TRBJ2-6 | TRBV11-2 | TRBD2 | TGTGCCAGCAGCCTGACGTTGGTAGCGGGGGTCTCTGGGGCCAACGTCCTGACTTTC | CASSLTLVAGVSGANVLTF
few | TRBJ1-5 | TRBV7-2 | TRBD1 | TGTGCCAGCAGCTTAGGAAAAGGGGGCGGGCAGCCCCAGCATTTT | CASSLGKGGGQPQHF
few | TRBJ2-1 | TRBV7-2 | . | TGTGCCAGCAGCTCGGGAGCCTACAATGAGCAGTTCTTC | CASSSGAYNEQFF
. | TRBJ2-5 | TRBV5-5 | TRBD1 | TGTGCCAGCTCCCTCTCATGGCAGGGGGCCTGGGAGACCCAGTACTTC | CASSLSWQGAWETQYF
. | TRBJ2-3 | TRBV29-1 | . | TGCAGCGTTGGCGTGGGTGGGGTGAGCACAGATACGCAGTATTTT | CSVGVGGVSTDTQYF
few | TRBJ1-4 | TRBV5-1 | . | TGCGCCAGCAGCTTGACTCCCGCAGGGGAGGAAAAACTGTTTTTT | CASSLTPAGEEKLFF
. | TRBJ2-7 | TRBV4-2 | TRBD2 | TGTGCCAGCAGCCCCTTAGCGGGAGGGCGCTACGAGCAGTACTTC | CASSPLAGGRYEQYF
. | TRBJ1-2 | TRBV6-2/TRBV6-3 | . | TGTGCCAGCAGTTACATGACAGCCGCCTATGGCTACACCTTC | CASSYMTAAYGYTF
. | TRBJ1-2 | TRBV20-1 | TRBD1 | TGCAGTGCTAGAGATTCGGGACAGGGATTACGCGGCTACACCTTC | CSARDSGQGLRGYTF
. | TRBJ1-4 | TRBV7-9 | . | TGTGCCAGCAGCCCCCCGGGACCCCGGTCAACTAATGAAAAACTGTTTTTT | CASSPPGPRSTNEKLFF
few | TRBJ1-4 | TRBV7-2 | . | TGTGCCAGCAGCCCCTTGGCGACAACTAATGAAAAACTGTTTTTT | CASSPLATTNEKLFF
. | TRBJ2-1 | TRBV6-5 | . | TGTGCCAGCAGTTACTCGCTTCGGACATCACGCTACAATGAGCAGTTCTTC | CASSYSLRTSRYNEQFF
. | TRBJ1-4 | TRBV7-8 | TRBD1 | TGTGCCAGCAGCCATGGGACAGAGGAAAAACTGTTTTTT | CASSHGTEEKLFF
. | TRBJ1-2 | TRBV5-1 | . | TGCGCCAGCAGCCTGCGGCCCGTCCTACAGCAAGCTTGGGGCTACACCTTC | CASSLRPVLQQAWGYTF
. | TRBJ2-3 | TRBV5-1 | TRBD2 | TGCGCCAGCAGTCAGGGACTAGCGGGTTCAGCTTTGACGGATACGCAGTATTTT | CASSQGLAGSALTDTQYF
few | TRBJ2-2 | TRBV5-1 | . | TGCGCCAGCAGCTTGGACAGAGGGGCGGTCGGGGAGCTGTTTTTT | CASSLDRGAVGELFF
. | TRBJ1-2 | TRBV6-2/TRBV6-3 | . | TGTGCCAGCAGTTCGTACACCGGACAGCACTATGGCTACACCTTC | CASSSYTGQHYGYTF
few | TRBJ2-7 | TRBV29-1 | . | TGCAGCGTTGGGTTAGTGGGAGGAACCTACGAGCAGTACTTC | CSVGLVGGTYEQYF